This T cell receptor beta chain came from a study of T cell changes during pregnancy in multiple sclerosis. Germline CDR1 SGHTA, CDR2 FQGNSA. The CDR3 is made up of 18 amino acids. Losses at the gene ends were 5 bases for V and 2 bases for J; bases not matched to a gene: 17. Sequencing used immunoSEQ multiplex PCR; TCRdb keeps in-frame clones, though not all of them. The table includes under 40,000 clones, 90% to 95% detected once. Source: CD4+ T cells from peripheral blood mononuclear cells, taken in the third trimester of pregnancy. The sequence was obtained from a female donor in good health, enrolled as a control in a pregnancy study. The V gene is TRBV7-2, the J gene TRBJ2-7; 8 nucleotides line up with TRBD2. CDR3 in DNA: TGTGCCAGCAGCGTGCGACAGCGAAAAGCGGGAGTGCCCTACGAGCAGTACTTC. Protein sequence: CASSVRQRKAGVPYEQYF.